The clone carrying this T cell receptor (beta chain) appeared a single time. The data were obtained in a study of blood T cell repertoires in COVID-19. In the study overall: T cells, B-cell-depleted T cells, or PBMCs provided the cDNA or gDNA that served as material.

Germline V gene lookup returns CDR1 SGHNT and CDR2 YYREEE (reference sequence). There are 14 residues in the CDR3. Trimming stripped 0 bases from V and 3 bases from J, with 9 bases between. Study processing details: Reference gene primer amplification gave estimated nucleated cell counts. Some clones are missing from TCRdb's copy, which holds only in-frame ones; the method was immunoSEQ multiplex PCR. V, J and clone size derive from that table, while D and trimming were established from the DNA sequence. Of around 320,000 clones in the sample, 75% to 85% were seen once. This sequence was found in a human donor in a cohort sampled during active COVID-19. The sequenced material came from peripheral blood. The chain has TRBV5-4 and TRBJ1-2; a possible D gene is TRBD1 (6 bases). The CDR3 is CASSLAGADYGYTF. CDR3 in DNA: TGTGCCAGCAGCTTGGCAGGGGCGGACTATGGCTACACCTTC.